The 15 T cell receptor beta chains below all came from one sample that was sequenced in a study of tumor-infiltrating lymphocytes in localized non-small cell lung cancer. Clones were sequenced by immunoSEQ multiplex PCR, and TCRdb holds only the in-frame ones, with some missing. Of over 12,000 clones listed, about four fifths are singletons. Sequenced: lung tumor tissue. All receptors derive from a human donor with non-small cell lung cancer.

The chain employs TRBV19 and TRBJ2-2, with D possibly being TRBD2 (5 bases). V dropped 0 bases and J dropped 6 bases, with 26 bases sitting between them. Germline values: CDR1 LNHDA, CDR2 SQIVND (reference sequence). There are 20 residues in the CDR3. The CDR3 DNA follows: TGTGCCAGTAGTATAGATTTTAGGCAGGCGTCCGGGGAGAGGGCCGGGGAGCTGTTTTTT. It codes for CASSIDFRQASGERAGELFF.

The chain recombines TRBV28 with TRBJ1-5; D call uncertain. There are 13 residues in the CDR3. CDR1 and CDR2 (germline): MDHEN, SYDVKM. V lost 1 base and J 4 bases, leaving 5 bases between the germline ends. CDR3 region: CASSLYLNQPQHF. CDR3 sequence (DNA): TGTGCCAGCAGTTTATATTTGAATCAGCCCCAGCATTTT.

In DNA, the CDR3 is TGTGCCAGCACGGAAATGACTAGTTCCTACAATGAGCAGTTCTTC. Translating it yields CASTEMTSSYNEQFF. The V call is TRBV27, the J call TRBJ2-1; maybe TRBD2 (6 bases). Between the trimmed V and J ends, which lost 7 bases and 1 base, there was a span of 14 bases. Germline V lookup: CDR1 MNHEY, CDR2 SMNVEV (reference sequence). CDR3 size: 15 residues.

The chain has TRBV6-1 and TRBJ2-7, with D perhaps TRBD1 or TRBD2 (5 bases each). The V end was cut by 5 bases, the J end by 2 bases, with 16 bases between. The CDR3 contains 15 residues. Germline V gene data show CDR1 as MNHNS and CDR2 as SASEGT. The chain's CDR3 is CASSHPGTGTYEQYF. As DNA, the CDR3 is TGTGCCAGCAGTCACCCCGGGACGGGCACCTACGAGCAGTACTTC.

The chain employs TRBV29-1 and TRBJ1-6; D is unresolved. CDR3 length: 13 amino acids. The V gene lost 6 bases and the J gene lost 2 bases, with 8 bases spanning the gap. Germline assignment: CDR1 SQVTM and CDR2 ANQGSEA. The CDR3 DNA reads as TGCAGCGTCCGGTTCACCTATAATTCACCCCTCCACTTT. Translation: CSVRFTYNSPLHF.

The V gene is TRBV7-9, the J gene TRBJ1-4; D remains ambiguous. This CDR3 has 14 residues. Germline values: CDR1 SEHNR, CDR2 FQNEAQ (reference sequence). V lost 2 bases, J lost 3 bases, and 7 bases lay in between. The CDR3 protein is CASSLYGPNEKLFF. CDR3 DNA: TGTGCCAGCAGCTTATACGGCCCTAATGAAAAACTGTTTTTT.

This chain links TRBV5-4 with TRBJ2-7, with 8 bases identical to TRBD2. The CDR3 totals 19 residues. Looked up from germline, CDR1 is SGHNT and CDR2 is YYREEE (reference sequence). V gave up 4 bases and J gave up 2 bases; unmatched junction bases: 20. CDR3 sequence reads: CASSATPGGSGGPTYEQYF. The CDR3 region has the DNA TGTGCCAGCAGCGCCACTCCGGGGGGGAGCGGGGGACCCACCTACGAGCAGTACTTC.

The gene calls are TRBV6-5 and TRBJ2-2; possibly TRBD1 or TRBD2 for D (7 bases each). CDR3 size: 16 residues. Between the trimmed V and J ends, which lost 4 bases and 7 bases, there was a span of 19 bases. Germline CDR1 is MNHEY and CDR2 is SVGAGI. This chain's CDR3 is CASSFRLGQRDGELFF. Here the CDR3 DNA reads TGTGCCAGCAGTTTTCGTTTGGGACAGCGGGACGGGGAGCTGTTTTTT.

V and J are TRBV6-6 and TRBJ2-2; tentative D call: TRBD1 (6 bases). Trimming shortened V by 7 bases and J by 6 bases, and 12 bases separated the two germline ends. Germline loops: CDR1 MNHNY, CDR2 SVGAGI (reference sequence). CDR3 size: 13 residues. The CDR3 here is CASMSGAAGELFF. The CDR3 DNA follows: TGTGCCAGCATGTCAGGGGCGGCCGGGGAGCTGTTTTTT.

The chain employs TRBV21-1 and TRBJ1-1. TRBV21-1 is a pseudogene segment. The CDR3 spans 15 residues. The chain's CDR3 is CASMRGPGQYTEAFF. The CDR3, as DNA: TGTGCCAGCATGCGGGGGCCAGGGCAGTATACTGAAGCTTTCTTT.

This chain connects TRBV6-5 to TRBJ2-1, with 11 bases fitting TRBD2. This CDR3 comprises 15 residues. The trim removed 6 bases at V and 4 bases at J, leaving 5 bases unmatched. Germline V gene lookup returns CDR1 MNHEY and CDR2 SVGAGI. The CDR3 is CASSPSSGRYNEQFF. The CDR3 bases are TGTGCCAGCAGCCCTTCTAGCGGGAGGTACAATGAGCAGTTCTTC.

This clone was observed a single time. As DNA, the CDR3 is TGTGCCAGTAGTATAGGGGGACCAGGGCACCAAGAGACCCAGTACTTC. Protein: CASSIGGPGHQETQYF. V usage is TRBV19 and J usage is TRBJ2-5, with D perhaps TRBD1 or TRBD2 (5 bases each). The germline V and J ends were trimmed by 1 base and 0 bases, with 12 bases remaining between them. CDR1 LNHDA and CDR2 SQIVND come from the germline V gene (reference sequence). The CDR3 sequence is 16 residues long.

The genes are TRBV15 and TRBJ2-7, with D unresolved. The germline V gene has CDR1 LNHNV and CDR2 YYDKDF (reference sequence). This CDR3 spans 14 amino acids. V gave up 0 bases and J gave up 2 bases, with 8 bases separating them. This CDR3 reads CATSREAAAYEQYF. The CDR3 region has the DNA TGTGCCACCAGCAGAGAGGCCGCTGCCTACGAGCAGTACTTC. The whole variable domain, filled in from reference TRBV15 and TRBJ2-7, reads DAMVIQNPRYQVTQFGKPVTLSCSQTLNHNVMYWYQQKSSQAPKLLFHYYDKDFNNEADTPDNFQSRRPNTSFCFLDIRSPGLGDTAMYLCATSREAAAYEQYFGPGTRLTVT.

This sequence joins TRBV7-2 and TRBJ2-2; 8 nucleotides line up with TRBD1. V shed 2 bases and J 3 bases; nucleotides not matched to a gene: 5. CDR1 is SGHTA, CDR2 FQGNSA, per germline. The CDR3 has 16 amino acids. This chain's CDR3 is CASSLPGQGYTGELFF. In DNA form, the CDR3 reads TGTGCCAGCAGCTTACCCGGACAGGGCTACACCGGGGAGCTGTTTTTT.

The CDR3 sequence is CASSKGERSFGEQYF. CDR3 DNA sequence: TGCGCCAGCAGTAAGGGGGAGCGCTCGTTCGGCGAGCAGTACTTC. The J gene is TRBJ2-7, the V gene TRBV10-2; the D gene is possibly TRBD1 (6 bases). Trimming cost V 5 bases and J 6 bases, with 20 bases left between them. This CDR3 is 15 amino acids long. CDR1 is WSHSY and CDR2 is SAAADI in the germline V gene.